This T cell receptor beta chain was captured in a study of shared clonotypes between healthy human individuals (dated by TCRdb to the early 2020s). Concerning the study at large: The cohort comprised two women and three men aged 18 to 49 years. Different laboratories and diverse techniques were used to prepare libraries and sequence TCR repertoires, to increase sequencing depth and limit assay-specific biases. Leukapheresis yielded between about 0.85 and 10 billion PBMCs per donor. The study deeply sequenced blood TCR repertoires of roughly five healthy adults to estimate repertoire size and the extent of clonotype sharing between individuals. For each donor, three plates each were used for CD4 naive and CD4 memory, two plates were used for CD8 naive, and one plate was used for CD8 memory.

Overall study outcomes, separate from this receptor: Pairwise subsampling indicated that sequencing depth was expected to affect the degree of clonotype sharing among donors. Naive subsets generally had larger estimated clonotype richness than memory subsets. Across a few donors, around 5% of naive CD4, approximately 4% of naive CD8, roughly 2.3% of memory CD4, and about 0.4% of memory CD8 clonotypes were shared. Incomplete sequencing was indicated by rarefaction of sorted-subset datasets, despite the large sequencing depth. Clonotypes shared by all four sorted-subset donors showed higher generation probabilities than non-shared clonotypes. Because the study included only a small number of donors, the genetic and exposure-history diversity represented was limited. Only blood was sampled, and tissue TCR repertoires likely differ from those in blood.

On this clone itself: The clone's antigen remains unknown. One base away there is no much larger clone; base qualities are not given.

Healthy HIV-negative adults with no recently reported acute infections or vaccinations were included as donors. All donors were Caucasian adults living in Nashville, Tennessee, USA. Magnetic negative selection was used to enrich CD4+ T cells, after which naive cells were positively selected on CD45RA and the negative fraction became the memory subset. Blood was collected by leukapheresis, and PBMCs were isolated by Ficoll-Histopaque density gradient centrifugation and then cryopreserved in liquid nitrogen vapor phase. Analytical flow cytometry was used to check the purity and quantity of each magnetically sorted T cell population. Each sorted fraction had its genomic DNA isolated and then quantified by UV absorbance on a Nanodrop 2000c. According to the germline V gene, CDR1 reads SGHNT and CDR2 reads YENEEA. The CDR3 contains 14 residues, cysteine and phenylalanine counted. Kept here is only the CDR3 DNA, which spans 42 bases and is read in frame from base 1. Trimming takes 3 bases from V and 1 base from J, and the germline ends sit 8 bases apart.

TCR CDR3 regions were amplified from genomic DNA by multiplex PCR using the deep immunoSEQ assay. Genomic DNA extracted from each cell subset was distributed evenly over all wells of several immunoSEQ 96-well plates, and each plate served as one replicate. For sorted subsets, 200 to 250 ng genomic DNA, equal to 25,000 to 35,000 T cell genomes, was loaded into each replicate PCR. Purified libraries were measured with a Qubit 3.0 fluorometer, size-checked on a Bioanalyzer 2100, and measured again with the KAPA Library Quantification kit. Every immunoSEQ 96-well plate was sequenced on a dedicated single-read 150-cycle Illumina NextSeq 550 flow cell. Turning to the authors' computational methods: Because only junctional sequences without quality scores were contained in the immunoSEQ output, filtering matching that applied to full-length reads could not be performed. To assign V/J genes and CDR3, sequences were annotated using PyIR, a Python wrapper for IgBLAST v1.9, with IMGT germline references. Reads with weak V/J assignments (E-value above 1e-6), missing CDR3, stop codons, out-of-frame junctions, or ambiguous translated residues were removed. V3J clonotypes were defined as sequences sharing the same inferred V gene, J gene, and CDR3 amino acid sequence. Percentage overlap between repertoires was computed as shared unique clonotypes divided by the size of the smaller repertoire. Richness of each repertoire was evaluated using RTK rarefaction, the Chao1 estimator, and Recon v2.1 estimates of unobserved clonotypes. Generation probabilities were computed with OLGA for all TCRbeta clonotypes obtained by the gDNA method from several donors. Held by TCRdb, this immuneACCESS table contains in-frame sequences only and omits some clones. Under half of the omission traces to an unresolved V gene where checked; the cause of the rest is unknown. V and J calls plus clone size are reproduced from that table; the DNA served to infer D and trimming. The sample table shows under 2,500,000 clones, and approximately 95% are seen once. Roughly 0.13% of the sample belongs to the ten largest clones.

The TCR originated in a man aged 18 to 29 in good health. This chain is built from TRBV11-3 and TRBJ2-3; the D gene lacks a confident call. Input material: naive CD4+ T cells sorted from blood. What this sample's cell subset or site label stands for: CD45RA+ positively selected. The CDR3 corresponds to CASSLGHGTDTQYF. The sequenced DNA is TGTGCCAGCAGCTTGGGTCATGGCACAGATACGCAGTATTTT.